The 6 T cell receptor beta chains below were found in one sample sequenced in a study of blood T cell repertoires in COVID-19. TCRdb keeps only in-frame clones here, not all; method: immunoSEQ multiplex PCR. The sample includes about 300,000 clones, approximately 90% seen only once; the top ten take 6.8%. Sequencing was carried out using peripheral blood. The receptors come from a woman between 25 and 40 years old with COVID-19, enrolled during active disease.

The V and J genes are TRBV29-1 and TRBJ1-2; D is ambiguous. Germline V gene data show CDR1 as SQVTM and CDR2 as ANQGSEA. The CDR3 is 10 amino acids. Trimming removed 4 bases at V and 4 bases at J, with 4 bases between. CDR3 nucleotides: TGCAGCGTTGCGGGCTATGGCTACACCTTC. This gives the protein CSVAGYGYTF.

The CDR3 loop is CASKASGPPTYGYTF. The CDR3 DNA reads TGTGCCAGCAAAGCCTCAGGGCCTCCCACATATGGCTACACCTTC. This chain uses TRBV28 with TRBJ1-2; D possibly corresponds to TRBD1 (5 bases). Germline CDR1 reads MDHEN; CDR2 reads SYDVKM. The CDR3 is 15 amino acids. Trimming took 7 bases from V and 5 from J, leaving 20 bases between them.

Here the CDR3 reads CASSDFRENTEAFF. CDR3 nucleotides: TGTGCCAGCAGTGATTTTAGAGAGAACACTGAAGCTTTCTTT. This sequence joins TRBV25-1 and TRBJ1-1; D gene ambiguous. Deletions cut 3 bases from V and 1 base from J, with 9 bases between. CDR3 length equals 14 residues. In germline, CDR1 is MGHDK, CDR2 SYGVNS.

Only a few counts were recorded for this clone. The rearrangement uses TRBV29-1 and TRBJ1-1, with D maybe TRBD1 (5 bases). Germline assignment: CDR1 SQVTM and CDR2 ANQGSEA. V was clipped by 6 bases and J by 7 bases, with 9 bases between them. This CDR3 spans 10 amino acids. CDR3: CSVGGVEAFF. CDR3 DNA sequence: TGCAGCGTCGGAGGGGTTGAAGCTTTCTTT.

The chain combines TRBV5-4 with TRBJ1-4; 10 bases line up with TRBD1. Germline values: CDR1 SGHNT, CDR2 YYREEE (reference sequence). With 0 bases clipped from V and 8 bases from J, the junction kept 4 bases outside the gene matches. The CDR3 extends over 15 amino acids. This CDR3 reads CASSLGGQGVEKLFF. The CDR3 nucleotides are TGTGCCAGCAGCTTGGGAGGACAGGGGGTGGAAAAACTGTTTTTT.

V usage is TRBV30 and J usage is TRBJ2-5; TRBD2 matches at 12 bases. This CDR3 spans 15 amino acids. Germline CDR1 GTSNPN, CDR2 SVGIG (reference sequence). Unmatched junction bases numbered 8, after V lost 4 bases and J lost 5 bases. The chain's CDR3 is CAWMASGRAGETQYF. DNA of the CDR3: TGTGCCTGGATGGCTAGCGGGAGGGCCGGGGAGACCCAGTACTTC.